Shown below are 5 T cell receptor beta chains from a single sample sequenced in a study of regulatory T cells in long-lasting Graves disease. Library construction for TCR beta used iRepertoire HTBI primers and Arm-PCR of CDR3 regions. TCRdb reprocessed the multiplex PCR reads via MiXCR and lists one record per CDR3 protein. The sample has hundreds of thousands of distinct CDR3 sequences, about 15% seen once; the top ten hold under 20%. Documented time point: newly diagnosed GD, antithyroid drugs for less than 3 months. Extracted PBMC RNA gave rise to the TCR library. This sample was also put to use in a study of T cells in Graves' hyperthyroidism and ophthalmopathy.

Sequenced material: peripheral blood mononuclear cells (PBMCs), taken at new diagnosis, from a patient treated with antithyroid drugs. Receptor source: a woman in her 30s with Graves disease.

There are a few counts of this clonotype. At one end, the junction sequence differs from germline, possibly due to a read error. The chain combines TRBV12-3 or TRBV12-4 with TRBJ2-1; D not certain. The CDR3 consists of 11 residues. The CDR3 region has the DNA TGTGCCAGCAGCCGTCAGAATGAGCAGCTCTTC. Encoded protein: CASSRQNEQLF.

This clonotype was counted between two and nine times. This chain's CDR3 is CASSQDPGNEQFF. The CDR3 DNA follows: TGTGCCAGCAGCCAAGATCCGGGGAATGAGCAGTTCTTC. The chain has TRBV14 and TRBJ2-1; tentatively, D is TRBD2 (5 bases). Germline CDR1 and CDR2: SGHDN and FVKESK. With 0 bases removed from V and 7 bases from J, the gap between germline ends came to 7 bases. The CDR3 has 13 residues.

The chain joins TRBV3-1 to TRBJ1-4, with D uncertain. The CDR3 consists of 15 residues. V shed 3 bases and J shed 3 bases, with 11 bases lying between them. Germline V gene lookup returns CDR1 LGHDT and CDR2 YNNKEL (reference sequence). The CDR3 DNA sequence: TGTGCCAGCAGCCAGGGGATGGTAGCTAATGAAAAACTGTTTTTT. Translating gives CASSQGMVANEKLFF.

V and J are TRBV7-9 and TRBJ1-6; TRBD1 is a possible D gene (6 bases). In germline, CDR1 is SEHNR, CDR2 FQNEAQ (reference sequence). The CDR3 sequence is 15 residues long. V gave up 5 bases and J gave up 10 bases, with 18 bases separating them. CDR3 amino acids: CASSGLQGTKSPLHF. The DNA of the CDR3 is TGTGCCAGCAGCGGACTACAGGGAACCAAATCACCCCTCCACTTT.

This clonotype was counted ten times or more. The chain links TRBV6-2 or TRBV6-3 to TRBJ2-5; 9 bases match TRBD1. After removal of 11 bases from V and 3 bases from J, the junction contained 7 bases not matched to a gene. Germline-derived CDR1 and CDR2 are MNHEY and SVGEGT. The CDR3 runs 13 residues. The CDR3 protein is CAHRDRVEETQYF. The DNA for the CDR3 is TGTGCCCACCGGGACAGGGTGGAAGAGACCCAGTACTTC.